This note documents a single T cell receptor beta chain sequence. An end of the junction differs from the germline gene, which may be a read error. The data were taken from a study of glioma-infiltrating T cells. Using RNA template, CDR3s of TCR alpha and beta were amplified with iRepertoire arm-PCR. Input was roughly 85-450 ng of tissue mRNA or PBMC total RNA. TCRdb re-derived calls from the multiplex PCR reads in MiXCR, one entry per CDR3 protein. There are 150,000 to 200,000 distinct CDR3 sequences in the sample; over 40% occur only once, and around 5.2% lies in the top ten. The germline gives CDR1 MDHEN, CDR2 SYDVKM. The CDR3 extends over 11 amino acids.

The chain recombines TRBV28 with TRBJ2-7; the D gene is possibly TRBD2 (5 bases). This TCR was sampled from a human donor with low-grade glioma or glioblastoma, undergoing nonglioma brain surgery, or in good health (not recorded which). The source material was glioma tissue, nonneoplastic brain tissue, or PBMCs (not recorded which). For the CDR3, the DNA is TGTGCCAGCAAAGCGGTCTACGACCAGTACTTC. Its translation: CASKAVYDQYF.